This TCR beta chain derives from a study of CD8 T cells in ankylosing spondylitis. This CDR3 is built from 13 residues. V was trimmed by 6 bases and J by 8 bases, leaving 16 bases between them. The sample holds a few counts of this clonotype. Its antigen is still unknown. TCRdb ran MiXCR on the 5' RACE reads and lists one entry per CDR3 protein. The sample has hundreds of thousands of distinct CDR3 sequences, about 13% seen once. Study-wide points: A motif in TCR beta, a set of 8 or 9 highly homologous variants, appeared characteristic of ankylosing spondylitis blood.

The chain combines TRBV12-3 or TRBV12-4 with TRBJ1-2, with D possibly being TRBD1 (5 bases). This clonotype was obtained from a male donor with ankylosing spondylitis. Sequencing was done on a sample of blood, either unsorted or a sorted T cell fraction (not recorded which). CDR3 DNA sequence: TGTGCCAGCAGCCTCGGCGGGGCATGGGGCTACACCTTC. Amino acids: CASSLGGAWGYTF.